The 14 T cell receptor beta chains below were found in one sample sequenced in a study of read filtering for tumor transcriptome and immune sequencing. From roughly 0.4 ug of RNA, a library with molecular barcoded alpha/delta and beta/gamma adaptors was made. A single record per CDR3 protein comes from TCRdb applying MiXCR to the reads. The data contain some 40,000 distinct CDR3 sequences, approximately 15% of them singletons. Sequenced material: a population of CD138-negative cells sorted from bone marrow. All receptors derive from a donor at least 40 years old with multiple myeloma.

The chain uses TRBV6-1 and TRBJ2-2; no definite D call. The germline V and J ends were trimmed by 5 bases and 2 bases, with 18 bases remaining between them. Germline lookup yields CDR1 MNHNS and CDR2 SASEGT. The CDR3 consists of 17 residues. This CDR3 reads CASSPPGRVGNTGELFF. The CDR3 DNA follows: TGTGCCAGCAGTCCCCCTGGTAGGGTCGGAAACACCGGGGAGCTGTTTTTT.

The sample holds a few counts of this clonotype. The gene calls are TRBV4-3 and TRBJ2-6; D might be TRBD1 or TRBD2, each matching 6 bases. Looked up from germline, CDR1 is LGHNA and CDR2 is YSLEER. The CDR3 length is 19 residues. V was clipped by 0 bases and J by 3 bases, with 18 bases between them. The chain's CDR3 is CASSQDRPGAFDGANVLTF. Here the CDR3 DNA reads TGCGCCAGCAGCCAAGATCGGCCGGGGGCCTTTGATGGGGCCAACGTCCTGACTTTC.

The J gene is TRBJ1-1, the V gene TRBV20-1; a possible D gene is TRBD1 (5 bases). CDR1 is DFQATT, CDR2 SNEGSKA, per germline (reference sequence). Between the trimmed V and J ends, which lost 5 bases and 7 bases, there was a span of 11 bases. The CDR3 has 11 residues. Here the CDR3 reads CSASKQDEAFF. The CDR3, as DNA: TGCAGTGCTTCGAAACAGGATGAAGCTTTCTTT.

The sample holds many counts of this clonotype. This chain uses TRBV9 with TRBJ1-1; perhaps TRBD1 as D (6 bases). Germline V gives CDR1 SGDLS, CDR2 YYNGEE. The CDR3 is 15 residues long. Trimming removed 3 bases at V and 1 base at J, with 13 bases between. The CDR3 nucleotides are TGTGCCAGCAGCGCCTCAGGGGCGAGGAACACTGAAGCTTTCTTT. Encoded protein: CASSASGARNTEAFF.

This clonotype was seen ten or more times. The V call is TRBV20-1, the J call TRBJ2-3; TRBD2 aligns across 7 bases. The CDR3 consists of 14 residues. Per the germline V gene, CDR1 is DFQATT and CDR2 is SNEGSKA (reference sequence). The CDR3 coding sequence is TGCAGCGAAGTTGCGGGAGTCAGCACAGATACGCAGTATTTT. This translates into CSEVAGVSTDTQYF.

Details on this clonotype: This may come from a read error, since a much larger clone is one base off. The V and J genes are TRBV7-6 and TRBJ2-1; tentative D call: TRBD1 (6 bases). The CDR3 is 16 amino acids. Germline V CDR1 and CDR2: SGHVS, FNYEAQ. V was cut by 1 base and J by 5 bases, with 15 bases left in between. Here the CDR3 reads CASSLVADRSHNEQFF. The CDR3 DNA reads TGTGCCAGCAGCTTAGTGGCGGACAGATCCCACAATGAGCAGTTCTTC.

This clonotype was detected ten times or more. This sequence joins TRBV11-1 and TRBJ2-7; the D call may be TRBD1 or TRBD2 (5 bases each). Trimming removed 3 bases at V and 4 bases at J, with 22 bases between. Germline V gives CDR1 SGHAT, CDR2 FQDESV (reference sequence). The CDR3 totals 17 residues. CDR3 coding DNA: TGTGCCAGCAGCTTCCCTCGAAGCCGGGACGGTTATTACGAGCAGTACTTC. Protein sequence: CASSFPRSRDGYYEQYF.

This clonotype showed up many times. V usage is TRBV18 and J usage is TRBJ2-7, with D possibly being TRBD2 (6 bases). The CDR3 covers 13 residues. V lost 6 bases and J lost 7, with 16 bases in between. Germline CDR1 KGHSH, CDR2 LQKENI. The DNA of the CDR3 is TGTGCCAGCTCCCCCAGGGACTTAGGGGAGCAGTACTTC. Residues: CASSPRDLGEQYF.

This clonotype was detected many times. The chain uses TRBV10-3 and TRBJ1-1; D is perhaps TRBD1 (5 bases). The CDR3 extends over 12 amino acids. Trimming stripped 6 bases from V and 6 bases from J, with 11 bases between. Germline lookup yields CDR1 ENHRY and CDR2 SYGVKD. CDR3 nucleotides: TGTGCCATCAGGCGGGACTCCTCTGAAGCTTTCTTT. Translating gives CAIRRDSSEAFF.

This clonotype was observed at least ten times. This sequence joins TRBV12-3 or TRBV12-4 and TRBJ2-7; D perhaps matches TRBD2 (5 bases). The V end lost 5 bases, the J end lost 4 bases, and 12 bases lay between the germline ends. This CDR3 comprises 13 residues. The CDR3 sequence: CASSIRTEYEQYF. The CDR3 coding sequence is TGTGCCAGCAGTATACGGACTGAGTACGAGCAGTACTTC.

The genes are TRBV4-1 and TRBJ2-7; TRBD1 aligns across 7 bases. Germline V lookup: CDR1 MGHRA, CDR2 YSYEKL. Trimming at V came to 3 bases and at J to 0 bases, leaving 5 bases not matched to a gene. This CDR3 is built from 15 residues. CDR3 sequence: CASSQLTGTSYEQYF. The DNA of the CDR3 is TGCGCCAGCAGCCAGTTGACAGGGACCTCCTACGAGCAGTACTTC.

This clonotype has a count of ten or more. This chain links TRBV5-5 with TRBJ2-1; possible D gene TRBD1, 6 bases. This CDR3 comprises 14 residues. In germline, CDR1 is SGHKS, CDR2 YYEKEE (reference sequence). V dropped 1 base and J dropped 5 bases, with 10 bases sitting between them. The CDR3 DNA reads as TGTGCCAGCAGCTTGCGCGCAGGGGACAATGAGCAGTTCTTC. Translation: CASSLRAGDNEQFF.

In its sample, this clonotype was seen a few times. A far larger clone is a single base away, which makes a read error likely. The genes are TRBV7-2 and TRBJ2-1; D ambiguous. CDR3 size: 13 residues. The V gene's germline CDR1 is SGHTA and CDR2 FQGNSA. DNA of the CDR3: TGTGCCAGCAGCTTAGGTCCGCTCAATGAGCAGCTCTTC. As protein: CASSLGPLNEQLF.

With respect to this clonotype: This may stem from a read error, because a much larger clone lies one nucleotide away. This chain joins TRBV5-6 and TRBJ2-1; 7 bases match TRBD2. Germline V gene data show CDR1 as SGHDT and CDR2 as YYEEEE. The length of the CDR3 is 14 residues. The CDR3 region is CASKRDGVINGQFF. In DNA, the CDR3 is TGTGCCAGCAAGCGGGACGGAGTAATCAATGGGCAGTTCTTC. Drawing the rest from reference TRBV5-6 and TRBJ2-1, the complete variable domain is DAGVTQSPTHLIKTRGQQVTLRCSPKSGHDTVSWYQQALGQGPQFIFQYYEEEERQRGNFPDRFSGHQFPNYSSELNVNALLLGDSALYLCASKRDGVINGQFFGPGTRLTVL.